This T cell receptor beta chain was found in a study of cytomegalovirus exposure and HLA in healthy donors. To note about this clone: Antigen specificity is unknown.

The ends were cut back, 8 bases at V and 5 bases at J, with 13 bases in the middle. Germline V CDR1 and CDR2: MNHEY, SVGAGI. The CDR3 is made up of 12 amino acids. Use of 60 Vbeta and 13 Jbeta primers characterized the PCR. Using immunoSEQ multiplex PCR, the repertoire was profiled, and TCRdb retains in-frame clones only, with some absent. Of about 150,000 clones listed, approximately 69% are singletons. Study-level results: HLA restriction was apparent for most CMV-associated TCR beta chains in a later analysis. Cytomegalovirus association was assigned to about 150 TCR beta chains.

Sequenced input: PBMCs. This sequence joins TRBV6-5 and TRBJ2-7; possibly TRBD2 for D (5 bases). This sequence originates from a man younger than 40 in good health and CMV-seronegative. The CDR3 DNA sequence: TGTGCCAGCTGTTTGGGAGCCCACGAGCAGTACTTC. Its translation is CASCLGAHEQYF.